This T cell receptor (beta chain) comes out of a study of T cells after posttransplantation cyclophosphamide. Study conclusions and caveats: TRB clonality was highly associated with recipient CMV seropositivity and reactivation. Later blood repertoires were often dominated by clones from the donor CD8+ memory compartment. Blood and skin or GI T cell repertoires showed limited TRB overlap.

From germline, CDR1 is SGHTA and CDR2 FQGNSA. The CDR3 length is 17 residues. Trimming cost V 5 bases and J 0 bases, with 19 bases left between them. This clone was counted only a few times. Its cognate antigen is unknown. The data were produced by immunoSEQ multiplex PCR, yet TCRdb's version contains in-frame clones alone and is incomplete. The data show around 500 clones, with none appearing a single time. Treatment was busulfan-fludarabine conditioning, a marrow graft, and cyclophosphamide on days +3 and +4. The V and J genes are TRBV7-2 and TRBJ1-2, with TRBD1 as a possible D gene (5 bases). This sequence originates from a male patient aged 25 to 39 who received an allogeneic stem cell transplant from a related donor, was CMV-positive, and had acute GVHD only. The T cells may come from the graft donor. The material sequenced was PBMCs, taken 32 days after allogeneic stem cell transplant with posttransplant cyclophosphamide. The CDR3 DNA sequence: TGTGCCAGCAGCCCCCGAGCCTCCGCGGGGGCTAACTATGGCTACACCTTC. It encodes CASSPRASAGANYGYTF.